This T cell receptor (beta chain) was identified during a study of OX40 agonist ivuxolimab in advanced cancers. Across the study: The mean age was 60 years, ranging from roughly 23 to 79, with roughly four fifths of participants male. Patients with prior anti-PD-1, anti-PD-L1 or anti-CTLA-4 therapy were eligible; 40% had some.

Autoimmune disease history or systemic immunosuppression barred patients. This CDR3 comprises 15 residues. After removal of 5 bases from V and 2 bases from J, the junction contained 5 bases not matched to a gene. The V gene's germline CDR1 is MDHEN and CDR2 SYDVKM. The table came from immunoSEQ multiplex PCR; TCRdb's copy has only in-frame clones and leaves some out. The sample carries 65,000 to 75,000 clones, about 84% recorded once. The sample in question was CD4+ or CD8+ T cells sorted from blood, obtained in a trial of the OX40 agonist ivuxolimab. The sequence came from an adult with an advanced solid tumor such as melanoma, head and neck, liver or kidney cancer. The J gene is TRBJ1-5, the V gene TRBV28; 8 nucleotides line up with TRBD1. CDR3 in DNA: TGTGCCAGCAGTCCCCCGACAGGGGGCAATCAGCCCCAGCATTTT. Translating it yields CASSPPTGGNQPQHF.